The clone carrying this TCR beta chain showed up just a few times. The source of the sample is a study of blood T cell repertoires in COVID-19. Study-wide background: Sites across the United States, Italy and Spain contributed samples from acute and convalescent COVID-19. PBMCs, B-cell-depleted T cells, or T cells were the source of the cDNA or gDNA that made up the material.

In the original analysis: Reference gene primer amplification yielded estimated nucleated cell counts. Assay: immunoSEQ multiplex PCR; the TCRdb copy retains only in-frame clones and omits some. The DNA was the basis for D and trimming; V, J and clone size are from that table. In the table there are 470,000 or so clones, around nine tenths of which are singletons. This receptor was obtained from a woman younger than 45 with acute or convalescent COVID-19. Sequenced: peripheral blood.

The CDR3 DNA reads as TGCGCCAGCAGTGAGGCAGGGGTGGGCTCACCCCTCCACTTT. This codes for CASSEAGVGSPLHF. This chain connects TRBV10-1 to TRBJ1-6, with a weak D call TRBD1 (6 bases). Per germline, CDR1 WNHNN and CDR2 SYGVQD (reference sequence). V lost 2 bases and J 10 bases, leaving 12 bases between the germline ends. The CDR3 is 14 residues long.